The 26 T cell receptor beta chains in this list originate from one sample, sequenced in a study of cytomegalovirus exposure and HLA in healthy donors. Primers for the PCR totalled 60 Vbeta and 13 Jbeta. The protocol was immunoSEQ multiplex PCR, while the TCRdb copy is restricted to in-frame clones and leaves out a portion. The sample has some 200,000 clones, and its top ten clones hold around 0.7%. The sequencing sample was made of PBMCs. The receptors shown here come from a boy between 10 and 17 years old in good health and CMV-seronegative.

The chain is built from TRBV29-1 and TRBJ2-1; D gene unclear. Germline values: CDR1 SQVTM, CDR2 ANQGSEA. V was trimmed by 7 bases and J by 6 bases, leaving 10 bases between them. This CDR3 has 11 amino acids. The CDR3 DNA follows: TGCAGCGGCCTGAGAGGCAATGAGCAGTTCTTC. Encoded protein: CSGLRGNEQFF.

As DNA, the CDR3 is TGTGCCAGCACCCGACGGGGGGAGGGCTACACCTTC. This sequence encodes CASTRRGEGYTF. The chain carries TRBV6-6 and TRBJ1-2, with a tentative D call TRBD1 (5 bases). Deletions cut 7 bases from V and 8 bases from J, with 14 bases between. CDR1 and CDR2 from the germline V gene are MNHNY and SVGAGI (reference sequence). The CDR3 loop spans 12 amino acids.

The gene calls are TRBV18 and TRBJ2-7; D not certain. CDR1 KGHSH and CDR2 LQKENI come from the germline V gene. The CDR3 spans 15 residues. The V gene lost 3 bases and the J gene lost 3 bases, with 15 bases spanning the gap. The chain's CDR3 is CASSPSLGTNYEQYF. CDR3 nucleotide sequence: TGTGCCAGCTCACCCTCGCTGGGCACCAACTACGAGCAGTACTTC.

This chain connects TRBV27 to TRBJ2-7; maybe TRBD1 (6 bases). The CDR3 is 12 amino acids. The V end lost 6 bases, the J end lost 3 bases, and 9 bases lay between the germline ends. Germline lookup yields CDR1 MNHEY and CDR2 SMNVEV (reference sequence). CDR3 region: CASSPTGYEQYF. CDR3 coding DNA: TGTGCCAGCAGCCCGACAGGCTACGAGCAGTACTTC.

The CDR3 spells CASSLGRGNTEAFF. In DNA form, the CDR3 reads TGCGCCAGCAGCTTGGGGAGAGGGAACACTGAAGCTTTCTTT. V gene TRBV5-1 combines with J gene TRBJ1-1; no reliable D call. This CDR3 is built from 14 residues. Germline assignment: CDR1 SGHRS and CDR2 YFSETQ. Deletions cut 0 bases from V and 1 base from J, with 7 bases between.

This sequence joins TRBV7-6 and TRBJ2-2; 11 bases are shared with TRBD2. Germline values: CDR1 SGHVS, CDR2 FNYEAQ. Trimming removed 7 bases from V and 6 bases from J; junction bases left unmatched: 7. The CDR3 is made up of 15 amino acids. The CDR3: CASTIAGGLPGELFF. The CDR3 DNA follows: TGTGCCAGCACGATAGCGGGGGGGCTGCCCGGGGAGCTGTTTTTT.

This chain links TRBV5-6 with TRBJ2-6, with D perhaps matching TRBD1 (5 bases). The V gene lost 6 bases and the J gene lost 2 bases, with 18 bases spanning the gap. Germline V lookup: CDR1 SGHDT, CDR2 YYEEEE. This CDR3 has 17 amino acids. CDR3 sequence reads: CASTLRGTGAGANVLTF. Written as DNA, the CDR3 is TGTGCCAGCACCCTTAGGGGAACAGGAGCTGGGGCCAACGTCCTGACTTTC.

This chain joins TRBV11-2 and TRBJ2-7; a possible D gene is TRBD1 (6 bases). The V end was cut by 2 bases, the J end by 7 bases, with 21 bases between. Germline lookup yields CDR1 SGHAT and CDR2 FQNNGV. CDR3 size: 16 residues. The CDR3 spells CASSLLVRGYGGEQYF. CDR3 bases: TGTGCCAGCAGCTTATTGGTGAGGGGGTACGGAGGAGAGCAGTACTTC.

The chain combines TRBV7-9 with TRBJ1-1, with D perhaps matching TRBD1 (6 bases). The germline V and J ends were trimmed by 3 bases and 6 bases, with 17 bases remaining between them. Germline V lookup: CDR1 SEHNR, CDR2 FQNEAQ (reference sequence). CDR3 length: 15 residues. In DNA form, the CDR3 reads TGTGCCAGCAGCTTTAAAACAGGGAGCTTCCCTGAAGCTTTCTTT. Protein: CASSFKTGSFPEAFF.

The CDR3 DNA is TGTGCCAGCACCATCACGAGGAATAACAGGGGTTCACCCCTCCACTTT. Its translation: CASTITRNNRGSPLHF. The rearrangement links TRBV28 to TRBJ1-6, with 7 bases that match TRBD1. The V and J ends lost 7 bases and 9 bases, in that order; junction bases with no gene match: 15. The CDR3 spans 16 residues. Germline CDR1 and CDR2: MDHEN and SYDVKM. Full variable domain (outside the CDR3, taken from reference TRBV28 and TRBJ1-6): DVKVTQSSRYLVKRTGEKVFLECVQDMDHENMFWYRQDPGLGLRLIYFSYDVKMKEKGDIPEGYSVSREKKERFSLILESASTNQTSMYLCASTITRNNRGSPLHFGNGTRLTVT.

J is TRBJ2-3 and V is TRBV4-1; 9 bases map to TRBD2. V trimming: 4 bases; J trimming: 1 base; junction bases outside the gene matches: 9. CDR1 is MGHRA, CDR2 YSYEKL, per germline. This CDR3 region has 17 residues. The CDR3 spells CASSLGEGGGGTDTQYF. As DNA, the CDR3 is TGCGCCAGCAGCCTCGGAGAGGGCGGGGGGGGCACAGATACGCAGTATTTT.

The chain joins TRBV5-1 to TRBJ2-3; 10 bases match TRBD2. This CDR3 contains 16 residues. The germline V gene has CDR1 SGHRS and CDR2 YFSETQ. The J segment lost 2 bases and the V segment lost 4 bases, leaving 7 bases of the junction unmatched. CDR3 in amino acids: CASSLSSGGYTDTQYF. In DNA, the CDR3 is TGCGCCAGCAGCCTGTCTAGCGGGGGATACACAGATACGCAGTATTTT. Full variable domain (remainder filled in from reference TRBV5-1 and TRBJ2-3): KAGVTQTPRYLIKTRGQQVTLSCSPISGHRSVSWYQQTPGQGLQFLFEYFSETQRNKGNFPGRFSGRQFSNSRSEMNVSTLELGDSALYLCASSLSSGGYTDTQYFGPGTRLTVL.

The chain couples TRBV6-5 to TRBJ1-2; D is unresolved. This CDR3 contains 11 residues. CDR1 is MNHEY and CDR2 is SVGAGI in the germline V gene. Trimming took off 6 bases at V and 6 bases at J, with 8 bases between the two ends. CDR3 DNA: TGTGCCAGCAGACTAGGCGATGGCTACACCTTC. Translated: CASRLGDGYTF.

The rearrangement links TRBV19 to TRBJ1-2, with 7 bases lining up with TRBD1. Germline CDR1 reads LNHDA; CDR2 reads SQIVND (reference sequence). The CDR3 spans 14 residues. J gave up 4 bases and V 2 bases, and 4 bases lay outside the gene matches. This CDR3 reads CASSITTGSYGYTF. The CDR3 DNA sequence: TGTGCCAGTAGTATAACGACAGGGTCCTATGGCTACACCTTC. Looking up the rest from reference TRBV19 and TRBJ1-2 gives the full variable domain: DGGITQSPKYLFRKEGQNVTLSCEQNLNHDAMYWYRQDPGQGLRLIYYSQIVNDFQKGDIAEGYSVSREKKESFPLTVTSAQKNPTAFYLCASSITTGSYGYTFGSGTRLTVV.

Of note for this clone: The junction departs from the called germline gene at one end, perhaps through a read error. The chain combines TRBV7-8 with TRBJ1-4; the match to TRBD1 covers 7 bases. The CDR3 consists of 16 residues. CDR1 SGHVS and CDR2 FQNEAQ come from the germline V gene. CDR3: CASGLTPGQYNEKLFF. The CDR3 nucleotides read TGTGCCAGCGGCTTAACACCGGGACAGTATAATGAAAAACTGTTTTTT.

The V gene is TRBV30, the J gene TRBJ2-4; TRBD1 agrees at 7 bases. Looked up from germline, CDR1 is GTSNPN and CDR2 is SVGIG (reference sequence). The CDR3 is 14 amino acids. Trimming took 2 bases from V and 8 from J; bases not matched to a gene: 9. In DNA form, the CDR3 reads TGTGCCTGGAGTCGCGCAGGGGGTTCGGACATTCAGTACTTC. Translated, it gives CAWSRAGGSDIQYF.

The genes are TRBV9 and TRBJ2-5; D perhaps matches TRBD1 (7 bases). This CDR3 contains 17 residues. Germline CDR1 and CDR2: SGDLS and YYNGEE. V was clipped by 0 bases and J by 2 bases, with 17 bases between them. The DNA for the CDR3 is TGTGCCAGCAGCGTAGCGGCGGGAACCAGGGGGCAAGAGACCCAGTACTTC. It yields the protein CASSVAAGTRGQETQYF. Full variable domain (remainder filled in from reference TRBV9 and TRBJ2-5): DSGVTQTPKHLITATGQRVTLRCSPRSGDLSVYWYQQSLDQGLQFLIQYYNGEERAKGNILERFSAQQFPDLHSELNLSSLELGDSALYFCASSVAAGTRGQETQYFGPGTRLLVL.

The chain is built from TRBV5-6 and TRBJ2-7; 7 bases are a match to TRBD1. The CDR3 covers 14 residues. Germline-derived CDR1 and CDR2 are SGHDT and YYEEEE. V was clipped by 0 bases and J by 7 bases; unmatched bases: 7. The DNA for the CDR3 is TGTGCCAGCAGCTTGGAAGGGACAGCCTCGGAGCAGTACTTC. Amino acid sequence: CASSLEGTASEQYF.

The V gene is TRBV19, the J gene TRBJ1-1; TRBD1 agrees at 10 bases. In germline, CDR1 is LNHDA, CDR2 SQIVND (reference sequence). CDR3 size: 15 residues. J gave up 8 bases and V 4 bases, and 10 bases lay outside the gene matches. The CDR3 sequence is CASSTRQGADPEAFF. The CDR3 nucleotides are TGTGCCAGTAGTACTCGACAGGGGGCGGATCCCGAAGCTTTCTTT. Full variable domain (remainder filled in from reference TRBV19 and TRBJ1-1): DGGITQSPKYLFRKEGQNVTLSCEQNLNHDAMYWYRQDPGQGLRLIYYSQIVNDFQKGDIAEGYSVSREKKESFPLTVTSAQKNPTAFYLCASSTRQGADPEAFFGQGTRLTVV.

V and J are TRBV5-1 and TRBJ2-7, with 7 nucleotides matching TRBD1. CDR3 size: 13 residues. V lost 4 bases to trimming and J lost 3 bases; unmatched junction nucleotides: 4. Looked up from germline, CDR1 is SGHRS and CDR2 is YFSETQ. Here the CDR3 reads CASSMDRIYEQYF. The CDR3 bases are TGCGCCAGCAGCATGGACAGGATCTACGAGCAGTACTTC.

This rearrangement joins TRBV6-6 to TRBJ1-1, with 8 nucleotides matching TRBD1. This CDR3 has 16 residues. V gave up 6 bases and J gave up 6 bases; unmatched junction bases: 15. Germline values: CDR1 MNHNY, CDR2 SVGAGI (reference sequence). This chain's CDR3 is CASSQGQGPTFPEAFF. For the CDR3, the DNA is TGTGCCAGCAGCCAAGGACAGGGCCCGACTTTCCCTGAAGCTTTCTTT.

The gene calls are TRBV19 and TRBJ1-5; 9 bases are shared with TRBD1. Germline trimming cut 8 bases from V and 8 bases from J; bases unmatched to any gene: 10. The V gene's germline CDR1 is LNHDA and CDR2 SQIVND (reference sequence). CDR3 length equals 14 residues. The CDR3: CASEYRGRGEPQHF. In DNA form, the CDR3 reads TGTGCCAGTGAGTACAGGGGGCGAGGAGAGCCCCAGCATTTT.

The chain carries TRBV2 and TRBJ2-3, with TRBD2 matching over 15 bases. The V segment lost 6 bases and the J segment 9 bases; nucleotides outside the gene matches: 4. Germline-derived CDR1 and CDR2 are SNHLY and FYNNEI. CDR3 length equals 14 residues. CDR3 bases: TGTGCCAGCAGAGGACTAGCGGGGGGGCGGACGCAGTATTTT. It is translated as CASRGLAGGRTQYF.

The chain is built from TRBV6-5 and TRBJ2-5, with D maybe TRBD2 (5 bases). The DNA end is more similar to TRBJ2-7, so the J call may be wrong. The CDR3 has 14 residues. The germline V gene encodes CDR1 MNHEY and CDR2 SVGAGI. The CDR3 sequence: CASRPPDGVYEQYF. Here the CDR3 DNA reads TGTGCCAGCAGGCCCCCGGACGGGGTCTACGAGCAGTACTTC.

This chain uses TRBV18 with TRBJ2-3, with 8 positions matching TRBD1. J lost 1 base, V lost 3 bases, and 6 bases had no gene match. This CDR3 has 16 residues. Germline V gene data show CDR1 as KGHSH and CDR2 as LQKENI. CDR3 DNA sequence: TGTGCCAGCTCACCGTTAGGACAGGGCGGCACAGATACGCAGTATTTT. Translating gives CASSPLGQGGTDTQYF.

V usage is TRBV9 and J usage is TRBJ1-1, with 9 bases identical to TRBD1. Trimming cost V 0 bases and J 11 bases; bases outside gene matches: 8. Germline lookup yields CDR1 SGDLS and CDR2 YYNGEE. The CDR3 has 14 amino acids. CDR3 region: CASSVGGTGSRAFF. The CDR3 nucleotides read TGTGCCAGCAGCGTAGGAGGGACAGGGAGTCGCGCTTTCTTT.